A single sample is the source of the 17 T cell receptor beta chains below, sequenced in a study of shared clonotypes between healthy human individuals. The naive CD8 subset, CD45RO-negative cells positively selected for CCR7, excluded terminally differentiated effector memory CD45RA+ cells. Measured with immunoSEQ multiplex PCR; TCRdb has only the in-frame clones, and not every one. The repertoire includes around 1.9 million clones, approximately 94% of them detected once, and about 1.5% sits in the top ten. Sequencing input: naive CD8+ T cells from PBMCs. Every receptor here comes from a man aged 18-30 years in good health. Some clones in this sample may be carry-over from other donors' samples.

The J gene is TRBJ1-4, the V gene TRBV11-3; tentative D call: TRBD1 (6 bases). CDR1 SGHNT and CDR2 YENEEA come from the germline V gene. The length of the CDR3 is 16 residues. The V end was cut by 3 bases, the J end by 6 bases, with 17 bases between. CDR3 DNA sequence: TGTGCCAGCAGCTTGACCAGGGGCTCGTTACATGAAAAACTGTTTTTT. This codes for CASSLTRGSLHEKLFF.

This clone was found once. The chain uses TRBV19 and TRBJ1-5; tentative D call: TRBD1 (5 bases). Germline loops: CDR1 LNHDA, CDR2 SQIVND (reference sequence). Trimming pared 3 bases from V and 5 bases from J, leaving 14 bases between. The CDR3 runs 15 residues. CDR3 loop: CASSIGGGVYQPQHF. The CDR3 DNA reads as TGTGCCAGTAGTATTGGCGGGGGAGTTTATCAGCCCCAGCATTTT. Full variable domain (outside the CDR3, taken from reference TRBV19 and TRBJ1-5): DGGITQSPKYLFRKEGQNVTLSCEQNLNHDAMYWYRQDPGQGLRLIYYSQIVNDFQKGDIAEGYSVSREKKESFPLTVTSAQKNPTAFYLCASSIGGGVYQPQHFGDGTRLSIL.

The rearrangement links TRBV5-1 to TRBJ2-7; D uncertain. This CDR3 spans 12 amino acids. The germline V and J ends were trimmed by 5 bases and 5 bases, with 11 bases remaining between them. Germline loops: CDR1 SGHRS, CDR2 YFSETQ. Here the CDR3 reads CASRLGNNEQYF. The CDR3 coding sequence is TGCGCCAGCAGGCTTGGGAACAACGAGCAGTACTTC.

The chain recombines TRBV28 with TRBJ2-7; 7 bases map to TRBD2. The CDR3 is made up of 14 amino acids. The V and J ends lost 4 bases and 3 bases, in that order; junction bases with no gene match: 6. The V gene's germline CDR1 is MDHEN and CDR2 SYDVKM. The CDR3 DNA reads TGTGCCAGCAGTTCTGCCCTAGCGGACTACGAGCAGTACTTC. Its protein is CASSSALADYEQYF. The variable domain in full, completed from reference TRBV28 and TRBJ2-7, reads DVKVTQSSRYLVKRTGEKVFLECVQDMDHENMFWYRQDPGLGLRLIYFSYDVKMKEKGDIPEGYSVSREKKERFSLILESASTNQTSMYLCASSSALADYEQYFGPGTRLTVT.

This clone was seen a single time. The chain is built from TRBV11-2 and TRBJ2-3; 12 nucleotides match TRBD2. The CDR3 runs 19 residues. Germline loops: CDR1 SGHAT, CDR2 FQNNGV. After removal of 5 bases from V and 0 bases from J, the junction contained 12 bases not matched to a gene. The CDR3 is CASSPRPGTSGQSTDTQYF. CDR3 in DNA: TGTGCCAGCAGCCCTCGCCCCGGGACTAGCGGGCAGAGCACAGATACGCAGTATTTT. The complete variable domain, with remaining parts taken from reference TRBV11-2 and TRBJ2-3, reads EAGVAQSPRYKIIEKRQSVAFWCNPISGHATLYWYQQILGQGPKLLIQFQNNGVVDDSQLPKDRFSAERLKGVDSTLKIQPAKLEDSAVYLCASSPRPGTSGQSTDTQYFGPGTRLTVL.

This chain joins TRBV6-4 and TRBJ2-1; no firm D call. The germline V gene encodes CDR1 MRHNA and CDR2 SNTAGT. Trimming took off 0 bases at V and 0 bases at J, with 15 bases between the two ends. This CDR3 spans 18 amino acids. In DNA, the CDR3 is TGTGCCAGCAGTGACTCATACAAACCCGATAGCTCCTACAATGAGCAGTTCTTC. This gives the protein CASSDSYKPDSSYNEQFF.

The rearrangement uses TRBV7-9 and TRBJ1-1, with 9 bases fitting TRBD1. J was trimmed by 3 bases and V by 9 bases; bases with no gene match: 8. CDR3 length: 14 amino acids. In germline, CDR1 is SEHNR, CDR2 FQNEAQ (reference sequence). The chain's CDR3 is CASPGTGSDTEAFF. The CDR3 DNA is TGTGCCAGTCCCGGGACAGGGTCCGACACTGAAGCTTTCTTT.

This clone was detected only once. Here the CDR3 reads CASSLSYGMAYEQYF. CDR3 in DNA: TGTGCCAGCAGCTTAAGTTACGGAATGGCCTACGAGCAGTACTTC. This rearrangement joins TRBV7-3 to TRBJ2-7; no definite D call. This CDR3 has 15 amino acids. Trimming removed 1 base from V and 2 bases from J, with 12 bases in between. Germline-derived CDR1 and CDR2 are SGHTA and FQGTGA.

The chain employs TRBV9 and TRBJ2-1, with a weak D call TRBD1 (6 bases). From germline, CDR1 is SGDLS and CDR2 YYNGEE. This CDR3 is built from 15 residues. Trimming pared 3 bases from V and 7 bases from J, leaving 17 bases between. Here the CDR3 DNA reads TGTGCCAGCAGCGAAGCCGGGCCTAGGGGGAATGAGCAGTTCTTC. Translated, it gives CASSEAGPRGNEQFF.

Worth noting for this clone: The identical CDR3 is also encoded by other nucleotide sequences in the sample. The rearrangement uses TRBV7-9 and TRBJ2-1, with TRBD1 matching over 8 bases. V trimming: 5 bases; J trimming: 7 bases; junction bases outside the gene matches: 7. This CDR3 has 14 residues. Germline V lookup: CDR1 SEHNR, CDR2 FQNEAQ (reference sequence). DNA for the CDR3: TGTGCCAGCAGCCCGACAGGGGCCGGGAATGAGCAGTTCTTC. Its translation is CASSPTGAGNEQFF.

The chain is built from TRBV28 and TRBJ2-1; 7 positions agree with TRBD2. Per the germline V gene, CDR1 is MDHEN and CDR2 is SYDVKM. V gave up 5 bases and J gave up 6 bases; unmatched junction bases: 10. CDR3 length: 15 residues. The CDR3 is CASSLGRDYSNEQFF. In nucleotides, the CDR3 is TGTGCCAGCAGTCTCGGCCGGGACTACTCCAATGAGCAGTTCTTC.

The chain combines TRBV6-5 with TRBJ1-5; a possible D gene is TRBD1 (6 bases). Germline-derived CDR1 and CDR2 are MNHEY and SVGAGI. This CDR3 has 15 amino acids. Between the trimmed V and J ends, which lost 6 bases and 0 bases, there was a span of 12 bases. CDR3 in amino acids: CASRQGGNSNQPQHF. The CDR3 nucleotides are TGTGCCAGCAGACAGGGCGGGAATAGCAATCAGCCCCAGCATTTT.

This CDR3 is CASSISGGGFVYGYTF. The CDR3 nucleotides read TGTGCCAGTAGTATTTCAGGAGGGGGCTTTGTCTATGGCTACACCTTC. The chain recombines TRBV19 with TRBJ1-2; the match to TRBD1 covers 7 bases. This CDR3 comprises 16 residues. Germline-derived CDR1 and CDR2 are LNHDA and SQIVND (reference sequence). J lost 4 bases, V lost 3 bases, and 11 bases had no gene match.

The chain has TRBV9 and TRBJ1-2; 8 nucleotides match TRBD1. The V and J ends lost 3 bases and 3 bases, in that order; junction bases with no gene match: 7. The CDR3 loop spans 15 amino acids. Germline values: CDR1 SGDLS, CDR2 YYNGEE. DNA of the CDR3: TGTGCCAGCAGCGCCAACAGGGGGGACGACTATGGCTACACCTTC. Its protein product is CASSANRGDDYGYTF. The whole variable domain, remainder taken from reference TRBV9 and TRBJ1-2, is DSGVTQTPKHLITATGQRVTLRCSPRSGDLSVYWYQQSLDQGLQFLIQYYNGEERAKGNILERFSAQQFPDLHSELNLSSLELGDSALYFCASSANRGDDYGYTFGSGTRLTVV.

This chain joins TRBV7-9 and TRBJ2-1; 7 bases are a match to TRBD2. After removal of 5 bases from V and 5 bases from J, the junction contained 12 bases not matched to a gene. Germline-derived CDR1 and CDR2 are SEHNR and FQNEAQ (reference sequence). CDR3 length equals 16 residues. CDR3 bases: TGTGCCAGCAGCATAAGACTAGCCCCCCGCGACAATGAGCAGTTCTTC. Protein product: CASSIRLAPRDNEQFF.

The rearrangement joins TRBV4-1 to TRBJ2-3, with D possibly being TRBD2 (5 bases). Germline-derived CDR1 and CDR2 are MGHRA and YSYEKL. V lost 4 bases, J lost 6 bases, and 17 bases lay in between. There are 15 residues in the CDR3. CDR3 amino acids: CASSPRGSRTDTQYF. CDR3 DNA: TGCGCCAGCAGCCCAAGAGGGAGCAGAACTGATACGCAGTATTTT.

The rearrangement uses TRBV4-1 and TRBJ2-3; the D call may be TRBD1 or TRBD2 (6 bases each). V was trimmed by 6 bases and J by 0 bases, leaving 16 bases between them. This CDR3 contains 16 residues. From germline, CDR1 is MGHRA and CDR2 YSYEKL. The CDR3 loop reads CASRERGVTSTDTQYF. CDR3 sequence (DNA): TGCGCCAGCAGAGAGAGGGGGGTAACTAGCACAGATACGCAGTATTTT.